The 12 T cell receptor beta chains given below trace back to one sample, sequenced in a study of blood T cell repertoires in COVID-19. Method: immunoSEQ multiplex PCR; TCRdb's copy keeps in-frame clones and lacks some. The sample includes over 200,000 clones, over 70% of them seen just once. Sequenced material: peripheral blood. The source of these receptors is a woman aged 80 or older with acute or convalescent COVID-19.

The chain has TRBV6-5 and TRBJ1-5, with 7 bases identical to TRBD1. Germline CDR1 is MNHEY and CDR2 is SVGAGI. This CDR3 region has 15 residues. Trimming at V came to 4 bases and at J to 4 bases, leaving 7 bases not matched to a gene. The CDR3 reads CASSLGTAKNQPQHF. The DNA of the CDR3 is TGTGCCAGCAGTTTGGGGACAGCCAAGAATCAGCCCCAGCATTTT.

This clone was detected only a few times. V is TRBV3-1 (or the pseudogene TRBV3-2) and J is TRBJ1-5; 10 bases match TRBD1. V was pared by 1 base and J by 4 bases, with 1 base of the junction left unmatched. The CDR3 contains 15 residues. The germline V gene encodes CDR1 LGHDT and CDR2 YNNKEL (reference sequence). CDR3 nucleotides: TGTGCCAGCAGCCAAGGGGGACAGGGGAATCAGCCCCAGCATTTT. It codes for CASSQGGQGNQPQHF.

The rearrangement joins TRBV6-2 or TRBV6-3 to TRBJ2-3; 12 positions match TRBD2. The CDR3 length is 16 residues. Per the germline V gene, CDR1 is MNHEY and CDR2 is SVGEGT. J was trimmed by 5 bases and V by 5 bases; bases with no gene match: 8. CDR3 amino acids: CASSLASGRAGDTQYF. The CDR3 DNA follows: TGTGCCAGCAGTCTGGCTAGCGGGAGGGCCGGAGATACGCAGTATTTT.

V is TRBV28 and J is TRBJ1-1; 8 bases are shared with TRBD1. The J segment lost 5 bases and the V segment lost 2 bases, leaving 7 bases of the junction unmatched. CDR1 MDHEN and CDR2 SYDVKM come from the germline V gene. The CDR3 is 15 amino acids. CDR3 coding DNA: TGTGCCAGCAGTTTACCGACAGGGGTACGAACTGAAGCTTTCTTT. This sequence encodes CASSLPTGVRTEAFF.

This clone was picked up one time. The CDR3 region is CASSDDSRGEKLFF. The CDR3 DNA follows: TGTGCCAGCAGTGACGACTCTAGGGGTGAAAAACTGTTTTTT. The chain joins TRBV25-1 to TRBJ1-4, with D possibly being TRBD1 (5 bases). V lost 3 bases, J lost 7 bases, and 12 bases lay in between. Germline CDR1 and CDR2: MGHDK and SYGVNS. The CDR3 loop spans 14 amino acids.

The chain joins TRBV2 to TRBJ1-2, with D hard to call. V lost 2 bases and J lost 0, with 4 bases in between. This CDR3 is built from 13 residues. Germline CDR1 and CDR2: SNHLY and FYNNEI. Here the CDR3 reads CASSERANYGYTF. CDR3 sequence (DNA): TGTGCCAGCAGTGAAAGAGCTAACTATGGCTACACCTTC.

This sequence joins TRBV5-4 and TRBJ1-5, with D perhaps matching TRBD1 (6 bases). Per the germline V gene, CDR1 is SGHNT and CDR2 is YYREEE (reference sequence). The CDR3 totals 14 residues. V lost 2 bases, J lost 3 bases, and 9 bases lay in between. The CDR3 nucleotides are TGTGCCAGCAGCTTACAGGGAGTCAATCAGCCCCAGCATTTT. This sequence encodes CASSLQGVNQPQHF.

The V gene is TRBV10-3, the J gene TRBJ2-5, with 8 nucleotides matching TRBD1. The CDR3 is 11 residues long. Germline CDR1 reads ENHRY; CDR2 reads SYGVKD. Trimming at V came to 11 bases and at J to 4 bases, leaving 3 bases not matched to a gene. In DNA, the CDR3 is TGTGCCGCCGGACAGGGAGAGACCCAGTACTTC. This translates into CAAGQGETQYF.

The chain carries TRBV20-1 and TRBJ2-1; 10 positions agree with TRBD2. CDR3 length: 14 amino acids. The junction had 0 bases not matched to a gene; V was cut back by 3 bases and J by 1 base. Germline V CDR1 and CDR2: DFQATT, SNEGSKA (reference sequence). The CDR3 coding sequence is TGCAGTGCTAGTAGCGGGGGGTCCTACAATGAGCAGTTCTTC. It specifies CSASSGGSYNEQFF.

The rearrangement uses TRBV19 and TRBJ2-2, with a tentative D call TRBD1 (7 bases). The V gene lost 5 bases and the J gene lost 1 base, with 11 bases spanning the gap. This CDR3 is 15 amino acids long. Germline CDR1 reads LNHDA; CDR2 reads SQIVND (reference sequence). CDR3 coding DNA: TGTGCCAGTAGTTGGAGGGGGCAGAACACCGGGGAGCTGTTTTTT. It yields the protein CASSWRGQNTGELFF.

The chain carries TRBV15 and TRBJ2-1; D is possibly TRBD2 (6 bases). The germline gives CDR1 LNHNV, CDR2 YYDKDF (reference sequence). The CDR3 is made up of 15 amino acids. Trimming left V 3 bases short and J 4 bases short, with 13 bases between. The CDR3 DNA is TGTGCCACCAGCAGGGGCAGCGGGCGTTACAATGAGCAGTTCTTC. This codes for CATSRGSGRYNEQFF.

The chain joins TRBV18 to TRBJ1-1; 7 bases align to TRBD1. The trim removed 2 bases at V and 8 bases at J, leaving 5 bases unmatched. The CDR3 totals 13 residues. The germline CDR1 and CDR2 sequences are KGHSH and LQKENI. The CDR3 coding sequence is TGTGCCAGCTCACCAATTGCAGGGGGAGAAGCTTTCTTT. Residues: CASSPIAGGEAFF.